This T cell receptor beta chain was identified during a study of T-cell reconstitution after alpha-beta-depleted transplantation in children. Remarks on this clonotype: The antigen remains unidentified.

Whole-study findings and limits: The study reportedly traced alpha-beta T cells about two months after transplant to several hundred expanded graft clones.

CDR3 length: 13 amino acids. Germline V gene data show CDR1 as SEHNR and CDR2 as FQNEAQ (reference sequence). Losses at the gene ends were 10 bases for V and 2 bases for J; bases not matched to a gene: 3. Construction of the TCRbeta library involved unique molecular identifiers. MiXCR, applied by TCRdb to the PCR reads, yields one record per CDR3 protein. The sample includes 800,000 to 1,000,000 distinct CDR3 sequences, about 29% of them seen just once. Sequencing used PBMCs, mostly from graft donor cells, obtained 360 days after TCRalphabeta/CD19-depleted stem cell transplant. This clonotype was obtained from a boy in the first two years of life who had a stem cell transplant for SCID, so the T cells may come from the graft donor. The chain recombines TRBV7-9 with TRBJ2-2, with 8 bases lining up with TRBD1. CDR3 DNA: TGTGCCATTCAGGGGGCCAACACCGGGGAGCTGTTTTTT. Amino acids: CAIQGANTGELFF.